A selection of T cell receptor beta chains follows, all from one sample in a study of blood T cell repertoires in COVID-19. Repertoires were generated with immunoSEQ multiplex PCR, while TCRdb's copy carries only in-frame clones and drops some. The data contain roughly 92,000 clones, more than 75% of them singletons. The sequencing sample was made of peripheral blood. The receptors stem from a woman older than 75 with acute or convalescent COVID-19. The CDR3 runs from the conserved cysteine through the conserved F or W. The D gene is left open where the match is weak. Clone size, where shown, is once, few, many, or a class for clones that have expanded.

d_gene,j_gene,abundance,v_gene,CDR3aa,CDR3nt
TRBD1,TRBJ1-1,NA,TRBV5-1,CASSLGGGWTEAFF,TGCGCCAGCAGCTTGGGAGGGGGCTGGACTGAAGCTTTCTTT
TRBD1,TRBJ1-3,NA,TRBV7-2,CASSLANRGSDTIYF,TGTGCCAGCAGCTTAGCGAACAGGGGGTCTGACACCATATATTTT
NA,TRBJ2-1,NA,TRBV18,CASSPPGTREGVQFF,TGTGCCAGCTCACCACCGGGGACTCGAGAGGGCGTGCAGTTCTTC
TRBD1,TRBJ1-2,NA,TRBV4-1,CASSHQGTGIDYGYTF,TGCGCCAGCAGCCACCAGGGGACAGGGATCGACTATGGCTACACCTTC
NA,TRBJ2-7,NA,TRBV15,CATTPSLGHSSYEQYF,TGTGCCACCACCCCCTCCCTGGGACATTCCTCCTACGAGCAGTACTTC
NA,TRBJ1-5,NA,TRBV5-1,CASSLDGGSNQPQHF,TGCGCCAGCAGCTTGGATGGCGGTAGCAATCAGCCCCAGCATTTT
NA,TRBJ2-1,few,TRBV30,CAWTRGSSYNEQFF,TGTGCCTGGACTCGGGGGAGCTCCTACAATGAGCAGTTCTTC
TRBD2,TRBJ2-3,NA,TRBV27,CASSLSSGSIIYTQYF,TGTGCCAGCAGTTTAAGTAGCGGGTCCATCATTTATACGCAGTATTTT
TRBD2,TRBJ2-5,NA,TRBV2,CASRPGLAGKRGETQYF,TGTGCCAGCAGGCCGGGACTAGCGGGGAAAAGAGGAGAGACCCAGTACTTC
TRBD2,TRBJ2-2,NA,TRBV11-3,CASSPRTSFNTGELFF,TGTGCCAGCAGCCCCCGGACTAGCTTTAACACCGGGGAGCTGTTTTTT
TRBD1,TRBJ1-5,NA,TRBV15,CATSRDLAGGYSNQPQHF,TGTGCCACCAGCAGAGATCTCGCAGGGGGTTATAGCAATCAGCCCCAGCATTTT
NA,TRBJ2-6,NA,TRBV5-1,CASSLATGIGANVLTF,TGCGCCAGCAGCTTGGCCACGGGAATCGGGGCCAACGTCCTGACTTTC
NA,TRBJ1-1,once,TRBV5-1,CASSLGGHPGTEAFF,TGCGCCAGCAGCTTGGGCGGGCATCCCGGCACTGAAGCTTTCTTT
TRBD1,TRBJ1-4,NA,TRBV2,CASGRGHEKLFF,TGTGCCAGCGGTAGGGGGCATGAAAAACTGTTTTTT
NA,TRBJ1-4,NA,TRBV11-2,CASSLAGTNEKLFF,TGTGCCAGCAGCTTAGCCGGGACTAATGAAAAACTGTTTTTT
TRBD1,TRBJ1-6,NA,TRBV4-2,CASSQDQGTALSPLHF,TGTGCCAGCAGCCAAGATCAAGGGACAGCCTTGTCACCCCTCCACTTT
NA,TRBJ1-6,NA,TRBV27,CASSSLGWRSYNSPLHF,TGTGCCAGCAGCTCCCTAGGATGGAGGTCTTATAATTCACCCCTCCACTTT
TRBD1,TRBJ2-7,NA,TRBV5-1,CASSPPGQKYEQYF,TGCGCCAGCAGCCCCCCGGGACAGAAATACGAGCAGTACTTC
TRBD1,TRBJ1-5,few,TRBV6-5,CASSPYRGQSQPQHF,TGTGCCAGCAGTCCCTACAGGGGGCAGAGTCAGCCCCAGCATTTT
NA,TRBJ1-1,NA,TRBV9,CASSERGGTEAFF,TGTGCCAGCAGCGAAAGAGGGGGCACTGAAGCTTTCTTT
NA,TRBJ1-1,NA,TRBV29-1,CSVSQGNTEAFF,TGCAGCGTCTCCCAGGGGAACACTGAAGCTTTCTTT
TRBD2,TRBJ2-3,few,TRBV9,CASSDGMTSGGFKDTQYF,TGTGCCAGCAGCGACGGGATGACTAGCGGGGGGTTTAAAGATACGCAGTATTTT
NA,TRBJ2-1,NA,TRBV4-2,CASSPRPTGDSYNEQFF,TGTGCCAGCAGCCCTCGCCCGACGGGGGACTCCTACAATGAGCAGTTCTTC
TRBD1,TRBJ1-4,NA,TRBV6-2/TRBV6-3,CASSDAGQSNEKLFF,TGTGCCAGCAGTGACGCGGGACAGAGTAATGAAAAACTGTTTTTT
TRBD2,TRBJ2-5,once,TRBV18,CASSPGGGETQYF,TGTGCCAGCTCACCAGGCGGGGGAGAGACCCAGTACTTC
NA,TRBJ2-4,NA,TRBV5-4,CASSLIAENIQYF,TGTGCCAGCAGCTTAATAGCGGAAAACATTCAGTACTTC